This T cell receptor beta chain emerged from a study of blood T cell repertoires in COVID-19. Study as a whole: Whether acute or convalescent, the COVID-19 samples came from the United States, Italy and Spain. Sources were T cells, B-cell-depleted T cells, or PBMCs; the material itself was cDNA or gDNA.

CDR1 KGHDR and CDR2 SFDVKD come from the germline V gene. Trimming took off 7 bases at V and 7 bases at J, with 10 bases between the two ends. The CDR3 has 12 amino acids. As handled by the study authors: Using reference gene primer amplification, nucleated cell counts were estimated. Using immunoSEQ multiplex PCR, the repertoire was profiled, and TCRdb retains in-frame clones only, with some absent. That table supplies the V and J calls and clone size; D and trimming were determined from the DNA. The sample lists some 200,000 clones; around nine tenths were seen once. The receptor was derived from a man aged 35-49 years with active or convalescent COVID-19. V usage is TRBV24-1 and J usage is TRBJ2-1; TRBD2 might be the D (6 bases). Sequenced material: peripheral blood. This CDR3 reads CATRGGRNEQFF. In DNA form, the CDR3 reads TGTGCCACCAGGGGAGGAAGGAATGAGCAGTTCTTC.